The 28 T cell receptor beta chains presented below share a single source sample, sequenced in a study of patients and donors after allogeneic stem cell transplantation. TCRdb fed the RT-PCR reads into MiXCR, producing one record per CDR3 protein. The repertoire holds 400,000 to 500,000 distinct CDR3 sequences, with approximately 16% as singletons. The sample consisted of blood, either unsorted or a sorted T cell fraction (not recorded which). The source is a human donor who was either an allogeneic HSCT recipient or a stem cell or donor lymphocyte infusion donor (not recorded which). It is not recorded whose cells these are; they may come from a transplant donor.

The J gene is TRBJ2-3, the V gene TRBV3-1; 9 positions match TRBD2. This CDR3 comprises 16 residues. J was trimmed by 6 bases and V by 1 base; bases with no gene match: 8. Looked up from germline, CDR1 is LGHDT and CDR2 is YNNKEL (reference sequence). The DNA of the CDR3 is TGTGCCAGCAGCCAAGTTGGAGTAGCGGGAGTGGATACGCAGTATTTT. It translates to CASSQVGVAGVDTQYF.

The chain uses TRBV24-1 and TRBJ1-1; 9 nucleotides match TRBD1. J was trimmed by 6 bases and V by 4 bases; bases with no gene match: 2. Germline V CDR1 and CDR2: KGHDR, SFDVKD. The CDR3 totals 13 residues. CDR3 region: CATSDNRGPEAFF. The CDR3 DNA reads as TGTGCCACCAGTGACAACAGGGGGCCTGAAGCTTTCTTT.

The V gene is TRBV5-1, the J gene TRBJ2-1; D is possibly TRBD1 or TRBD2 (5 bases each). Germline V lookup: CDR1 SGHRS, CDR2 YFSETQ. The CDR3 totals 15 residues. The V end lost 0 bases, the J end lost 0 bases, and 7 bases lay between the germline ends. In DNA, the CDR3 is TGCGCCAGCAGCTTGGTGGGGGACTCCTACAATGAGCAGTTCTTC. Its translation: CASSLVGDSYNEQFF.

The V and J genes are TRBV20-1 and TRBJ1-5, with D perhaps TRBD1 (5 bases). The CDR3 runs to 13 residues. V gave up 5 bases and J gave up 2 bases, with 10 bases separating them. The germline V gene has CDR1 DFQATT and CDR2 SNEGSKA (reference sequence). CDR3 loop: CSAGRGGNQPQHF. CDR3 nucleotide sequence: TGCAGTGCTGGTAGGGGAGGCAATCAGCCCCAGCATTTT.

This clonotype was counted many times. Written as DNA, the CDR3 is TGTGCCATCAGTGATGAGGTCGGGACCCAGTACTTC. Protein sequence: CAISDEVGTQYF. The chain employs TRBV10-3 and TRBJ2-5; D gene ambiguous. The CDR3 is 12 residues long. The V end was cut by 3 bases, the J end by 7 bases, with 9 bases between. The germline gives CDR1 ENHRY, CDR2 SYGVKD.

The rearrangement uses TRBV2 and TRBJ2-7, with TRBD1 as a possible D gene (6 bases). This CDR3 spans 13 amino acids. Trimming removed 6 bases from V and 2 bases from J, with 11 bases in between. The germline gives CDR1 SNHLY, CDR2 FYNNEI. CDR3 in DNA: TGTGCCAGCAGGGACACAGGGACCTACGAGCAGTACTTC. Protein product: CASRDTGTYEQYF.

This sequence joins TRBV6-1 and TRBJ1-1; D might be TRBD1 (6 bases). CDR1 is MNHNS and CDR2 is SASEGT in the germline V gene. Trimming took off 4 bases at V and 4 bases at J, with 16 bases between the two ends. CDR3 length: 15 residues. The CDR3 nucleotides are TGTGCCAGCAGTGTTCCAGGACAGTTTCGCACTGAAGCTTTCTTT. Its protein is CASSVPGQFRTEAFF.

This clonotype came up many times. The chain recombines TRBV12-3 or TRBV12-4 with TRBJ2-7; D gene ambiguous. V lost 1 base and J 3 bases, leaving 13 bases between the germline ends. The CDR3 is 15 amino acids. This chain's CDR3 is CASSLVGSSLYEQYF. CDR3 sequence (DNA): TGTGCCAGCAGTTTAGTGGGCTCCTCCCTCTACGAGCAGTACTTC.

This clonotype showed up many times. The J gene is TRBJ1-1, the V gene TRBV25-1; D is unresolved. CDR1 is MGHDK, CDR2 SYGVNS, per germline. The CDR3 runs to 13 residues. The V and J ends lost 1 base and 9 bases respectively, with 12 bases between them. CDR3 nucleotide sequence: TGTGCCAGCAGTGAATTATTGAAAGGGAAAGCTTTCTTT. Its protein is CASSELLKGKAFF.

The rearrangement uses TRBV15 and TRBJ2-1; 15 bases match TRBD2. Germline CDR1 is LNHNV and CDR2 is YYDKDF (reference sequence). The CDR3 runs to 19 residues. Unmatched junction bases numbered 4, after V lost 0 bases and J lost 1 base. The CDR3 DNA is TGTGCCACCAGCAGAGATCTGGGACTAGCGGGAGGTTCCTACAATGAGCAGTTCTTC. Translating gives CATSRDLGLAGGSYNEQFF.

Ten or more counts support this clonotype. This CDR3 is CASSPRAGNTIYF. The CDR3 DNA is TGTGCCAGCAGTCCCAGAGCTGGAAACACCATATATTTT. The gene calls are TRBV12-3 or TRBV12-4 and TRBJ1-3; D unresolved. This CDR3 has 13 residues. Trimming removed 5 bases from V and 2 bases from J, with 7 bases in between.

This clonotype was counted many times. The J gene is TRBJ2-7, the V gene TRBV12-3 or TRBV12-4; 10 nucleotides line up with TRBD1. Unmatched junction bases numbered 10, after V lost 6 bases and J lost 5 bases. The CDR3 runs 15 residues. CDR3 sequence (DNA): TGTGCCAGCAGCTCTCGGGGACAGGGGCGACACGAGCAGTACTTC. As protein: CASSSRGQGRHEQYF.

The chain is built from TRBV3-1 and TRBJ1-2; D remains unclear. Trimming stripped 3 bases from V and 8 bases from J, with 7 bases between. In germline, CDR1 is LGHDT, CDR2 YNNKEL (reference sequence). The CDR3 has 11 residues. CDR3 protein: CASSHLAGYTF. The CDR3 nucleotides are TGTGCCAGCAGCCATCTGGCCGGCTACACCTTC. Based on the CDR3 plus reference TRBV3-1 and TRBJ1-2, the full variable domain is DTAVSQTPKYLVTQMGNDKSIKCEQNLGHDTMYWYKQDSKKFLKIMFSYNNKELIINETVPNRFSPKSPDKAHLNLHINSLELGDSAVYFCASSHLAGYTFGSGTRLTVV.

In its sample, this clonotype was seen a few times. The gene calls are TRBV4-1 and TRBJ2-5, with 10 bases that match TRBD1. The CDR3 length is 16 residues. Germline assignment: CDR1 MGHRA and CDR2 YSYEKL. Trimming at V came to 2 bases and at J to 7 bases, leaving 10 bases not matched to a gene. CDR3: CASSQTGTGAHRTQYF. As DNA, the CDR3 is TGCGCCAGCAGCCAAACCGGGACAGGGGCCCATCGGACCCAGTACTTC.

This clonotype was observed many times. The rearrangement links TRBV5-6 to TRBJ2-7; D call uncertain. Germline V gives CDR1 SGHDT, CDR2 YYEEEE. Trimming pared 4 bases from V and 0 bases from J, leaving 17 bases between. There are 16 residues in the CDR3. CDR3 sequence (DNA): TGTGCCAGCAGCAGGTACCGGATACCTTTCTCCTACGAGCAGTACTTC. It yields the protein CASSRYRIPFSYEQYF.

The chain joins TRBV20-1 to TRBJ2-4, with a weak D call TRBD2 (5 bases). CDR1 and CDR2 from the germline V gene are DFQATT and SNEGSKA (reference sequence). Trimming shortened V by 1 base and J by 6 bases, and 7 bases separated the two germline ends. The CDR3 consists of 12 residues. DNA for the CDR3: TGCAGTGCTAGAGCGGGAAGAAACATTCAGTACTTC. It yields the protein CSARAGRNIQYF.

This clonotype was counted between two and nine times. The rearrangement links TRBV6-1 to TRBJ2-7; TRBD1 matches at 10 bases. Germline V gives CDR1 MNHNS, CDR2 SASEGT. V lost 1 base, J lost 3 bases, and 3 bases stayed unmatched. The CDR3 is 15 residues long. This CDR3 reads CASSEGGQGDYEQYF. CDR3 nucleotides: TGTGCCAGCAGTGAAGGCGGACAGGGGGACTACGAGCAGTACTTC.

This clonotype turned up a few times. The genes are TRBV2 and TRBJ2-3, with D perhaps TRBD1 or TRBD2 (5 bases each). In germline, CDR1 is SNHLY, CDR2 FYNNEI. There are 14 residues in the CDR3. Trimming took off 3 bases at V and 0 bases at J, with 7 bases between the two ends. CDR3: CASSDRDSTDTQYF. CDR3 nucleotide sequence: TGTGCCAGCAGTGACAGGGACAGCACAGATACGCAGTATTTT.

V usage is TRBV27 and J usage is TRBJ1-5; D uncertain. Trimming removed 1 base from V and 3 bases from J, with 4 bases in between. CDR1 and CDR2 (germline): MNHEY, SMNVEV (reference sequence). The CDR3 length is 13 residues. The CDR3 protein is CASSLFPNQPQHF. The CDR3 bases are TGTGCCAGCAGTTTATTCCCCAATCAGCCCCAGCATTTT.

This clonotype was seen more than once but under ten times. The chain is built from TRBV25-1 and TRBJ2-1; maybe TRBD2 (6 bases). The V end was cut by 3 bases, the J end by 7 bases, with 19 bases between. This CDR3 has 16 residues. CDR1 MGHDK and CDR2 SYGVNS come from the germline V gene. CDR3 sequence: CASSDRVLARRNEQFF. DNA of the CDR3: TGTGCCAGCAGTGACAGGGTCCTAGCGAGGAGGAATGAGCAGTTCTTC.

This clonotype was counted at least ten times. V and J are TRBV28 and TRBJ1-1; no clear D. Germline V gives CDR1 MDHEN, CDR2 SYDVKM. The CDR3 covers 14 residues. V was shortened by 2 bases and J by 1 base, with 8 bases between the two germline ends. The CDR3 loop is CASSLQNWNTEAFF. CDR3 nucleotide sequence: TGTGCCAGCAGTTTACAGAACTGGAACACTGAAGCTTTCTTT.

The rearrangement links TRBV6-1 to TRBJ1-2, with D maybe TRBD1 (6 bases). There are 15 residues in the CDR3. V was trimmed by 4 bases and J by 3 bases, leaving 15 bases between them. CDR1 and CDR2 (germline): MNHNS, SASEGT. This CDR3 reads CASSARTATYYGYTF. The CDR3 DNA follows: TGTGCCAGCAGTGCCAGGACAGCTACCTACTATGGCTACACCTTC.

This clonotype turned up a few times. This sequence joins TRBV6-1 and TRBJ2-2; no firm D call. V dropped 7 bases and J dropped 4 bases, with 16 bases sitting between them. CDR1 is MNHNS and CDR2 is SASEGT in the germline V gene. The CDR3 runs to 15 residues. For the CDR3, the DNA is TGTGCCAGCAACCTACTACCCGCGAGCACCGGGGAGCTGTTTTTT. Its protein product is CASNLLPASTGELFF.

There are a few counts of this clonotype. The CDR3 spells CASSRRQGTNSPLHF. The CDR3 DNA reads TGTGCCAGCAGCAGACGACAGGGAACTAATTCACCCCTCCACTTT. The chain employs TRBV3-1 and TRBJ1-6; TRBD1 aligns across 7 bases. Germline V gene lookup returns CDR1 LGHDT and CDR2 YNNKEL (reference sequence). This CDR3 contains 15 residues. V gave up 5 bases and J gave up 6 bases; unmatched junction bases: 7.

This chain connects TRBV6-4 to TRBJ1-5, with D uncertain. The CDR3 sequence is 11 residues long. Trimming removed 8 bases at V and 10 bases at J, with 12 bases between. Germline values: CDR1 MRHNA, CDR2 SNTAGT. The CDR3 region is CASVGGRPQHF. The CDR3 coding sequence is TGTGCCAGCGTAGGAGGGCGCCCCCAGCATTTT.

The chain is built from TRBV29-1 and TRBJ1-2, with a possible D match to TRBD1 (5 bases). The length of the CDR3 is 12 residues. V gave up 3 bases and J gave up 7 bases, with 12 bases separating them. Germline V CDR1 and CDR2: SQVTM, ANQGSEA. DNA for the CDR3: TGCAGCGTTGACGGTGGGGCGTTTGGCTACACCTTC. It translates to CSVDGGAFGYTF.

The chain links TRBV29-1 to TRBJ1-1; D not resolved. The CDR3 has 14 amino acids. Germline V gene data show CDR1 as SQVTM and CDR2 as ANQGSEA. V gave up 4 bases and J gave up 1 base, with 13 bases separating them. The CDR3 protein is CSVVSLIRNTEAFF. CDR3 nucleotide sequence: TGCAGCGTTGTGTCACTGATACGGAACACTGAAGCTTTCTTT.

This sequence joins TRBV23-1 and TRBJ2-7; 10 nucleotides match TRBD2. TRBV23-1 is an ORF, with its function uncertain. J lost 5 bases, V lost 0 bases, and 13 bases had no gene match. The CDR3 has 18 amino acids. The DNA of the CDR3 is TGCGCCAGCAGTCAATCGGGTAGCGGGGGGCCAAGGTTCCACGAGCAGTACTTC. It codes for CASSQSGSGGPRFHEQYF.